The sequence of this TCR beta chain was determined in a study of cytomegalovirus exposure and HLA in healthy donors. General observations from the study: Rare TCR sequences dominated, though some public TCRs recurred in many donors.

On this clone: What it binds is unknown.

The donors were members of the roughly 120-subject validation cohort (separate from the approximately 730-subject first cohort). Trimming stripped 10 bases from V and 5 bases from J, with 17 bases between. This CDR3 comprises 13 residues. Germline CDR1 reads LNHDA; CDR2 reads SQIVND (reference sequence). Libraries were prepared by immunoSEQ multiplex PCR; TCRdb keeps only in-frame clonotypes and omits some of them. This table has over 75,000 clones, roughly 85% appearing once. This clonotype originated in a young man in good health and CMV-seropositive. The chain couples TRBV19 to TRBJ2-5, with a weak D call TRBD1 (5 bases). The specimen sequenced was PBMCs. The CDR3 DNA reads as TGTGCCATTGCCCCCAGGGATTCGGAGACCCAGTACTTC. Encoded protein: CAIAPRDSETQYF.